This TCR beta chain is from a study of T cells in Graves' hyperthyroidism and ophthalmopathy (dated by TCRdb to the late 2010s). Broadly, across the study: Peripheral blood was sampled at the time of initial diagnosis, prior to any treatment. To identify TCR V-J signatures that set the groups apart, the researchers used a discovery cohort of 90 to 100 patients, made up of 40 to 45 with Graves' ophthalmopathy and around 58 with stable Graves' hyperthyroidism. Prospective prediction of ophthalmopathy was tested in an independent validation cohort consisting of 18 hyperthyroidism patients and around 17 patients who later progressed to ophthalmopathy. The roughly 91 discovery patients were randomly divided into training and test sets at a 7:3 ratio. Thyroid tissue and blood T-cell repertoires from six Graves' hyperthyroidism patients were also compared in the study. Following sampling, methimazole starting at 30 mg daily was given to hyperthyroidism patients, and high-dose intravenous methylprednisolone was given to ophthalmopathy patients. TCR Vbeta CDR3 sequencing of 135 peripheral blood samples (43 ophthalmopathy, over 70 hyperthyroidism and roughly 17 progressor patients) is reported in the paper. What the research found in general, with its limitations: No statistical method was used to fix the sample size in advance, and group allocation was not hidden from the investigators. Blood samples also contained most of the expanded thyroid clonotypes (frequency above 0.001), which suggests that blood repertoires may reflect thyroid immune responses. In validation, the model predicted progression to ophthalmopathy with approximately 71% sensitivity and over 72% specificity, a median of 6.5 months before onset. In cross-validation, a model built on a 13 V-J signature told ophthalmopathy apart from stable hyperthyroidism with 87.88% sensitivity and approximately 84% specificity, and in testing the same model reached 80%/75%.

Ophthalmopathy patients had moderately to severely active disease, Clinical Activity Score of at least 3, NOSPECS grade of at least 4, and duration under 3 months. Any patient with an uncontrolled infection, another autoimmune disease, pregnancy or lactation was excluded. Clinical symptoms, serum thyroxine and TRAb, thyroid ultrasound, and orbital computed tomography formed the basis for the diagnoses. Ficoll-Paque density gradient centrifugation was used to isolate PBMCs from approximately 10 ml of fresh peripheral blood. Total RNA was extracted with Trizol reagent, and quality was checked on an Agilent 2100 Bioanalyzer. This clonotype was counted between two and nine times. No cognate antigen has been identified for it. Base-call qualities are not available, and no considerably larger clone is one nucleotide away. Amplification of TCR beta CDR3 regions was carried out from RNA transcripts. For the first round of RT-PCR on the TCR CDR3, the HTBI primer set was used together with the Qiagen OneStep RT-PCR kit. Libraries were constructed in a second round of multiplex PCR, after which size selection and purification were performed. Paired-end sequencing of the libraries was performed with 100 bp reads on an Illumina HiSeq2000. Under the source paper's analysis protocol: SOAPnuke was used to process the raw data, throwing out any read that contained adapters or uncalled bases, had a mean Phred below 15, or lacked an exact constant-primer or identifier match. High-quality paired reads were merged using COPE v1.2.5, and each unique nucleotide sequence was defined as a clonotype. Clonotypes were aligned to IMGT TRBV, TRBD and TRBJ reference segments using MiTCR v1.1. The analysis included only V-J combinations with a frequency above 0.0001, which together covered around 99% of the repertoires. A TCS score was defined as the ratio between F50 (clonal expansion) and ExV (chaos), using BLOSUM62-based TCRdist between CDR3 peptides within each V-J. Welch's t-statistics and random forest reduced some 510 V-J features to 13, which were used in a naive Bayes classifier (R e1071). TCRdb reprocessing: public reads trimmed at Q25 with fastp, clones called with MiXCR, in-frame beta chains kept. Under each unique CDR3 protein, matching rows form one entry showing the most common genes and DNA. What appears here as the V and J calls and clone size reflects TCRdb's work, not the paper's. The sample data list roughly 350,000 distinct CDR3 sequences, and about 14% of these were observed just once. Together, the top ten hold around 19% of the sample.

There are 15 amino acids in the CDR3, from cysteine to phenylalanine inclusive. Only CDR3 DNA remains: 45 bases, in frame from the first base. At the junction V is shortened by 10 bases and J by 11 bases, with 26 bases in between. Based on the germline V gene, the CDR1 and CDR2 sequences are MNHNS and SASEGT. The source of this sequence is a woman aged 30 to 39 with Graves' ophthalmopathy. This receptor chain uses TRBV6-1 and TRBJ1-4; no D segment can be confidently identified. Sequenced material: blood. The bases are TGTGCCACCCTGTGGGGAGGACCTTCGGTTGGGAAACTGTTTTTT. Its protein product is CATLWGGPSVGKLFF.